The source of this TCR beta chain is a study of blood T cells in healthy people across ages. A sample-barcoded 5' primer and a J-beta primer mix were used in a second PCR of roughly 6 to 11 cycles. TCRdb reprocessed the 5' RACE reads via MiXCR and lists one record per CDR3 protein. The table shows fewer than 2,000,000 distinct CDR3 sequences, with approximately 40% occurring only once. Worth noting for this clonotype: Antigen specificity is unknown.

The study's findings and limits: Estimated diversity, derived from one million T cells, was regarded as an underestimate.

Unmatched junction bases numbered 12, after V lost 6 bases and J lost 10 bases. Germline loops: CDR1 SGHTA, CDR2 FQGNSA. The CDR3 sequence is 14 residues long. The donors, aged roughly 6 to 95, were healthy Caucasians from Russia. The TCR sequence derives from a human donor in good health. The J gene is TRBJ2-1, the V gene TRBV7-2; 7 bases align to TRBD1. The sequenced sample consisted of blood. Written as DNA, the CDR3 is TGTGCCAGCAGTTCCCGACAGGGTGGGCTCGAGCAGTTCTTC. Translating it yields CASSSRQGGLEQFF.